The clone carrying this T cell receptor (beta chain) appeared many times. The entire patient cohort was treatment-naive prior to thyroid surgery. The sample belongs to a study of metastatic and nonmetastatic thyroid tumors. MiXCR re-clonotyped the PCR reads for TCRdb. The table lists about 92,000 clones, 14% to 15% of them singletons, with about 3.6% in the top ten. The junction had 3 bases not matched to a gene; V was cut back by 2 bases and J by 3 bases. Per germline, CDR1 MNHEY and CDR2 SVGEGT. The CDR3 covers 16 residues. This chain uses TRBV6-2 or TRBV6-3 with TRBJ2-4, with 11 nucleotides matching TRBD2. What was sequenced was blood. This receptor was identified in a female donor with papillary thyroid cancer or a benign thyroid nodule (not recorded which). Some clones in this sample may be carry-over from other donors' samples. CDR3 bases: TGTGCCAGCAGTTACGTAGCGGGGGGGGTCAAAAACATTCAGTACTTC. The encoded protein is CASSYVAGGVKNIQYF.